Listed below are T cell receptor beta chains from one sample, sequenced in a study of human T cells and chemical hapten exposure. TCRdb recomputed calls from the RACE reads with MiXCR, one row per CDR3 protein. The data contain under 300,000 distinct CDR3 sequences, around 7% of them seen just once; the ten biggest clones take up more than 0.95%. The starting material was whole blood, obtained in connection with sensitization to the hapten diphenylcyclopropenone (DPC). The source is a man aged 18 to 29 with alopecia areata. Some clones in this sample may be carry-over from other donors' samples. The CDR3 runs from the conserved cysteine through the conserved F or W. A D gene is named only where the DNA matches it firmly. Where a row states a size, it is once, few, many or the class of an expanded clone; other rows omit it.

J gene,clone size,V gene,D gene,CDR3 DNA,CDR3 protein
TRBJ2-4,NA,TRBV28,TRBD1,TGTGCCAGCAGTTTGACAGGGATGGCCAAAAACATTCAGTACTTC,CASSLTGMAKNIQYF
TRBJ1-5,NA,TRBV7-9,NA,TGTGCCAGCAGCTTAACCCCTAAGGGGAGGCCAATGGATTTT,CASSLTPKGRPMDF
TRBJ2-5,NA,TRBV20-1,TRBD1,TGCAGTGCTACCCACAGGGGGGTCGGGGGTGAGACCCAGTACTTC,CSATHRGVGGETQYF
TRBJ1-5,many,TRBV7-2,NA,TGTGCCAGCAGCGCAGGGGTTTACAATCAGCCCCAGCATTTT,CASSAGVYNQPQHF
TRBJ2-1,NA,TRBV5-1,NA,TGCGCCAGCAGCTTTGAGGAAAAGAATGAGCAGTTCTTC,CASSFEEKNEQFF
TRBJ2-2,NA,TRBV28,NA,TGTGCCAGCAGTTGGCGGACGGATTACACCGGGGAGCTGTTTTTT,CASSWRTDYTGELFF
TRBJ1-3,few,TRBV28,NA,TGTGCCAGCAACATCCAGGGATCTGGAAACACCATATATTTT,CASNIQGSGNTIYF
TRBJ2-1,few,TRBV2,NA,TGTGCCAGCACTGAAGGAGTTGGGGTTTGGTCCTACAATGAGCAGTTCTTC,CASTEGVGVWSYNEQFF
TRBJ1-2,NA,TRBV21-1,NA,TGTGCCAGCAGGAAGTTGAACGGGGACAGAAGTGGCTACACCTTC,CASRKLNGDRSGYTF
TRBJ2-3,few,TRBV10-3,NA,TGTGCCATCAGTGAGAGGCCAGGGAAAGATACGCAGTATTTT,CAISERPGKDTQYF
TRBJ1-1,many,TRBV29-1,NA,TGCAGCGTTGAGATAGGGTGGCGGACTGAAGCTTTCTTT,CSVEIGWRTEAFF
TRBJ2-1,many,TRBV7-3,NA,TGTGCCAGCAGCTCGGACGGAGACAATGAGCAGTTCTTC,CASSSDGDNEQFF
TRBJ1-5,NA,TRBV12-3/TRBV12-4,NA,TGTGCCAGCAGTTTTTGGTCAGGGGTAAATCAGCCCCAGCATTTT,CASSFWSGVNQPQHF
TRBJ2-1,few,TRBV29-1,NA,TGCAGCGTTGAGGGACCTCCGACCGGCAATGAGCAGTTCTTC,CSVEGPPTGNEQFF
TRBJ1-3,once,TRBV4-3,NA,TGCGCCAGCAGCCAAGATGTGGGTTTTGGAAACACCATATATTTT,CASSQDVGFGNTIYF
TRBJ1-4,many,TRBV11-2,TRBD1,TGTGCCAGCAGGTCCGGGACAGGGGAAGAAAAACTGTTTTTT,CASRSGTGEEKLFF
TRBJ2-3,many,TRBV7-2,NA,TGTGCCAGCAGTCCACGTCGGGGGTCGCAGTATTTT,CASSPRRGSQYF
TRBJ1-2,many,TRBV2,NA,TGTGCCAGCAGGGACGACAGAGCCTATGGCTACACCTTC,CASRDDRAYGYTF
TRBJ1-1,NA,TRBV12-3/TRBV12-4,NA,TGTGCCAGCAGTTTGGTCGCCTGGGAGAACACTGAAGCTTTCTTT,CASSLVAWENTEAFF
TRBJ2-1,many,TRBV20-1,NA,TGCAGTGCTAGCGGGGCAGTGAATGAGCAGTTCTTC,CSASGAVNEQFF
TRBJ1-1,many,TRBV12-3/TRBV12-4,NA,TGTGCCAGCAAGGAGGGCGATCTTAAGAACACTGAAGCTTTCTTT,CASKEGDLKNTEAFF
TRBJ1-6,NA,TRBV6-5,TRBD1,TGTGCCAGCAGGCCGCGGACAGGGACCAATTCACCCCTCCACTTT,CASRPRTGTNSPLHF
TRBJ1-1,few,TRBV7-3,NA,TGTGCCAGCAGCTTAAGAGGGCTACAGATCAACACTGAAGCTTTCTTT,CASSLRGLQINTEAFF
TRBJ1-1,NA,TRBV14,NA,TGTGCCAGCAGCCCCAGCGACGAGGCCTTCTTT,CASSPSDEAFF
TRBJ2-7,NA,TRBV5-4,TRBD1,TGTGCCAGCAGCTTATCTCCGGGACAGGGGTGGGAGCAGTACTTC,CASSLSPGQGWEQYF
TRBJ1-5,many,TRBV6-2/TRBV6-3,NA,TGTGCCAGCAGTTACGTTGGGGGGGCCAATCAGCCCCAGCATTTT,CASSYVGGANQPQHF
TRBJ2-7,NA,TRBV4-1,NA,TGCGCCAGCAGCCGCGGACCACAGGCTGACGAGCAGTACTTC,CASSRGPQADEQYF
TRBJ1-6,many,TRBV10-3,NA,TGTGCCATCAGTGAAGGAGGGATTCGAAGACGTAATTCACCCCTCCACTTT,CAISEGGIRRRNSPLHF